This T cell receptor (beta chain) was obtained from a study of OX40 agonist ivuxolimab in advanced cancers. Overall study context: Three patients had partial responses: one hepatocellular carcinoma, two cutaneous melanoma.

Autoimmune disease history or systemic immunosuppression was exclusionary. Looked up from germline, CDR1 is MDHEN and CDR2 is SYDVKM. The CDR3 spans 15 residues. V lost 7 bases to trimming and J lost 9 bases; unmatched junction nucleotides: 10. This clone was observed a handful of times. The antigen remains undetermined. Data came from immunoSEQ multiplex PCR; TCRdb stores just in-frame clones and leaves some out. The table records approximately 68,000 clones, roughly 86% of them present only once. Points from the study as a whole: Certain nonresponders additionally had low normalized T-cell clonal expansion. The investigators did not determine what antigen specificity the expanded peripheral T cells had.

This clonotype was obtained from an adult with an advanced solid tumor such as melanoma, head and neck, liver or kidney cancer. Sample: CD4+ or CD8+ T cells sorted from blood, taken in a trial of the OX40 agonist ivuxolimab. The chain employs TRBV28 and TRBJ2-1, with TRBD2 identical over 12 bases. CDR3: CASNPPSGGAPEQFF. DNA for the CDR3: TGTGCCAGCAACCCCCCTAGCGGGGGGGCGCCTGAGCAGTTCTTC.